The 25 T cell receptor beta chains listed next were all sequenced from one sample in a study of CD8+CD57+ T cells in acquired aplastic anemia. Investigators profiled TCR beta VDJ and CDR3 from genomic DNA template. TCRdb independently ran MiXCR on the reads; one entry per CDR3 protein. This sample yields about 200,000 distinct CDR3 sequences, of which 55% to 65% are seen a single time; around 60% belongs to the top ten. Sequencing was done on patients that had shown CD8+CD57+ cell expansion by flow cytometry. Sequencing was performed on sorted CD4+, CD8+, or CD8+CD57+ T cells (not recorded which) from PBMCs. The source is a human donor with aplastic anemia.

This chain joins TRBV2 and TRBJ2-7; TRBD2 matches at 8 bases. Germline assignment: CDR1 SNHLY and CDR2 FYNNEI. V dropped 1 base and J dropped 0; count of bases not matched to a gene: 2. The CDR3 sequence is 15 residues long. The CDR3 spells CASSEGAGGSYEQYF. DNA of the CDR3: TGTGCCAGCAGTGAAGGGGCGGGGGGCTCCTACGAGCAGTACTTC.

The chain has TRBV20-1 and TRBJ2-7; possibly TRBD2 for D (5 bases). CDR1 is DFQATT, CDR2 SNEGSKA, per germline (reference sequence). V was clipped by 1 base and J by 0 bases, with 19 bases between them. The CDR3 loop spans 17 amino acids. CDR3 nucleotides: TGCAGTGCTAGAGCCGAATACGGGGTTTCCCACTCCTACGAGCAGTACTTC. Its translation: CSARAEYGVSHSYEQYF.

This rearrangement joins TRBV6-1 to TRBJ2-1, with 10 bases aligning to TRBD2. V dropped 8 bases and J dropped 2; count of bases not matched to a gene: 6. CDR3 length: 15 residues. CDR1 and CDR2 (germline): MNHNS, SASEGT. The CDR3 sequence: CASALAGGTYNEQFF. CDR3 DNA: TGTGCCAGCGCCTTAGCGGGAGGAACCTACAATGAGCAGTTCTTC.

To note about this clonotype: At one end the junction does not follow the germline gene, possibly because of a read error. The V call is TRBV7-3, the J call TRBJ2-5; D remains ambiguous. This CDR3 region has 12 residues. The germline CDR1 and CDR2 sequences are SGHTA and FQGTGA. DNA of the CDR3: TGTGCCAGCAGCCCCCTTGGAGCCGAAGCGCACTTC. Its translation is CASSPLGAEAHF.

There are a few counts of this clonotype. J is TRBJ1-6 and V is TRBV7-8; no definite D call. V lost 2 bases and J 5 bases, leaving 1 base between the germline ends. CDR3 length: 12 amino acids. Germline CDR1 is SGHVS and CDR2 is FQNEAQ. The CDR3 here is CASSLNNSPLHF. The CDR3 DNA reads as TGTGCCAGCAGCTTAAATAATTCACCCCTCCACTTT. The variable domain in full, completed from reference TRBV7-8 and TRBJ1-6, reads GAGVSQSPRYKVAKRGQDVALRCDPISGHVSLFWYQQALGQGPEFLTYFQNEAQLDKSGLPSDRFFAERPEGSVSTLKIQRTQQEDSAVYLCASSLNNSPLHFGNGTRLTVT.

The count of this clonotype is one. The chain links TRBV10-2 to TRBJ1-2; possibly TRBD1 for D (5 bases). This CDR3 region has 12 residues. The V gene's germline CDR1 is WSHSY and CDR2 SAAADI. Between the trimmed V and J ends, which lost 2 bases and 13 bases, there was a span of 14 bases. The DNA of the CDR3 is TGCGCCAGCAGTGAGAGGGGTTCTCGCTGCACCTTC. Encoded protein: CASSERGSRCTF.

V usage is TRBV5-1 and J usage is TRBJ2-2; D is undetermined. Germline CDR1 SGHRS, CDR2 YFSETQ. The CDR3 runs 14 residues. Trimming removed 4 bases at V and 5 bases at J, with 12 bases between. The CDR3 sequence: CASSRHPMTGELFF. The CDR3 DNA reads TGCGCCAGCAGCCGGCACCCTATGACCGGGGAGCTGTTTTTT. The entire variable domain, with the rest obtained from reference TRBV5-1 and TRBJ2-2, is as follows: KAGVTQTPRYLIKTRGQQVTLSCSPISGHRSVSWYQQTPGQGLQFLFEYFSETQRNKGNFPGRFSGRQFSNSRSEMNVSTLELGDSALYLCASSRHPMTGELFFGEGSRLTVL.

The V gene is TRBV6-4, the J gene TRBJ2-1; D might be TRBD2 (6 bases). V was clipped by 2 bases and J by 6 bases, with 11 bases between them. There are 14 residues in the CDR3. Germline V gives CDR1 MRHNA, CDR2 SNTAGT. CDR3 protein: CASSDLTRGNEQFF. DNA of the CDR3: TGTGCCAGCAGTGACCTGACTAGGGGCAATGAGCAGTTCTTC.

The gene calls are TRBV29-1 and TRBJ2-5; perhaps D is TRBD1 or TRBD2 (7 bases each). V lost 3 bases, J lost 4 bases, and 15 bases lay in between. Germline loops: CDR1 SQVTM, CDR2 ANQGSEA. The CDR3 contains 14 residues. The CDR3 DNA reads as TGCAGCGTTGATTCCAGGGGGGGGGGAGAGACCCAGTACTTC. Translated: CSVDSRGGGETQYF. Full variable domain (missing parts from reference TRBV29-1 and TRBJ2-5): SAVISQKPSRDICQRGTSLTIQCQVDSQVTMMFWYRQQPGQSLTLIATANQGSEATYESGFVIDKFPISRPNLTFSTLTVSNMSPEDSSIYLCSVDSRGGGETQYFGPGTRLLVL.

This clonotype was detected only a few times. This chain joins TRBV20-1 and TRBJ2-1; no firm D call. The CDR3 extends over 12 amino acids. V was cut by 2 bases and J by 5 bases, with 7 bases left in between. Germline values: CDR1 DFQATT, CDR2 SNEGSKA (reference sequence). The chain's CDR3 is CSARRGDNEQFF. DNA of the CDR3: TGCAGTGCTAGACGTGGGGACAATGAGCAGTTCTTC.

V and J are TRBV3-1 and TRBJ2-1; a possible D gene is TRBD2 (5 bases). Germline loops: CDR1 LGHDT, CDR2 YNNKEL (reference sequence). V was clipped by 4 bases and J by 3 bases, with 13 bases between them. The CDR3 is made up of 15 amino acids. The DNA for the CDR3 is TGTGCCAGCAGCCCTGAGGCGGAGGACTACAATGAGCAGTTCTTC. Encoded protein: CASSPEAEDYNEQFF.

V and J are TRBV24-1 and TRBJ1-5; the match to TRBD1 covers 7 bases. The CDR3 consists of 17 residues. Germline trimming cut 2 bases from V and 6 bases from J; bases unmatched to any gene: 12. CDR1 KGHDR and CDR2 SFDVKD come from the germline V gene. CDR3 DNA: TGTGCCACCAGTGATTCAGGGGGGCCTAATTCCGTTCAGCCCCAGCATTTT. Translation: CATSDSGGPNSVQPQHF.

This chain uses TRBV10-2 with TRBJ1-2, with D perhaps TRBD1 (6 bases). With 5 bases removed from V and 8 bases from J, the gap between germline ends came to 9 bases. The germline V gene has CDR1 WSHSY and CDR2 SAAADI. The CDR3 length is 11 residues. DNA for the CDR3: TGCGCCAGCAGTTACAGGGACGGCTACACCTTC. Protein product: CASSYRDGYTF.

The rearrangement uses TRBV2 and TRBJ2-7; no definite D call. CDR1 is SNHLY and CDR2 is FYNNEI in the germline V gene. V was cut by 4 bases and J by 3 bases, with 10 bases left in between. This CDR3 comprises 13 residues. CDR3: CASSGHAIYEQYF. DNA for the CDR3: TGTGCCAGCAGTGGACACGCGATCTACGAGCAGTACTTC.

This clonotype came up a few times. The chain carries TRBV20-1 and TRBJ2-7; D might be TRBD1 (6 bases). Germline CDR1 reads DFQATT; CDR2 reads SNEGSKA (reference sequence). The ends were cut back, 4 bases at V and 5 bases at J, with 18 bases in the middle. CDR3 size: 14 residues. Here the CDR3 DNA reads TGCAGTGCTAAGGACAGAAGCCGGCTCGACGAGCAGTACTTC. It translates to CSAKDRSRLDEQYF.

The genes are TRBV29-1 and TRBJ1-2; tentatively, D is TRBD1 (6 bases). CDR3 size: 15 residues. Germline V gene lookup returns CDR1 SQVTM and CDR2 ANQGSEA. V lost 5 bases, J lost 2 bases, and 18 bases lay in between. In DNA form, the CDR3 reads TGCAGCGTTTACCTCCTGGACAGCCCCAACTATGGCTACACCTTC. Translation gives CSVYLLDSPNYGYTF.

V and J are TRBV25-1 and TRBJ1-6; possible D gene TRBD1, 5 bases. This CDR3 contains 15 residues. Trimming took 5 bases from V and 5 from J, leaving 13 bases between them. The germline V gene has CDR1 MGHDK and CDR2 SYGVNS. In DNA form, the CDR3 reads TGTGCCAGCAGTAGCCAGGGAGCCAATAATTCACCCCTCCACTTT. It is translated as CASSSQGANNSPLHF.

V usage is TRBV12-3 or TRBV12-4 and J usage is TRBJ1-5; D unresolved. Trimming cost V 3 bases and J 6 bases, with 9 bases left between them. The CDR3 loop spans 13 amino acids. CDR3 residues: CASSFLVGQPQHF. CDR3 nucleotide sequence: TGTGCCAGCAGTTTTCTGGTGGGTCAGCCCCAGCATTTT.

This clonotype was seen a handful of times. The V and J genes are TRBV29-1 and TRBJ2-5; 10 bases match TRBD2. Trimming cost V 4 bases and J 2 bases; bases outside gene matches: 13. This CDR3 spans 17 amino acids. In germline, CDR1 is SQVTM, CDR2 ANQGSEA. Here the CDR3 reads CSVGRATRTSGQETQYF. The CDR3 nucleotides are TGCAGCGTTGGACGGGCGACGAGGACTAGCGGACAAGAGACCCAGTACTTC.

The chain couples TRBV5-6 to TRBJ2-3; D gene ambiguous. The germline gives CDR1 SGHDT, CDR2 YYEEEE. The V gene lost 4 bases and the J gene lost 0 bases, with 6 bases spanning the gap. CDR3 length equals 13 residues. The CDR3 here is CASSTDSTDTQYF. DNA for the CDR3: TGTGCCAGCAGCACAGATAGCACAGATACGCAGTATTTT.

The rearrangement uses TRBV20-1 and TRBJ1-1; the D gene is possibly TRBD1 (6 bases). This CDR3 is built from 17 residues. Per germline, CDR1 DFQATT and CDR2 SNEGSKA (reference sequence). V was trimmed by 0 bases and J by 1 base, leaving 18 bases between them. The CDR3 here is CSARDRGTRRSNTEAFF. The CDR3 nucleotides are TGCAGTGCTAGAGATAGGGGGACAAGACGATCGAACACTGAAGCTTTCTTT.

This clonotype was counted many times. The chain links TRBV19 to TRBJ2-7; the D gene is possibly TRBD2 (6 bases). Germline loops: CDR1 LNHDA, CDR2 SQIVND (reference sequence). V was pared by 1 base and J by 2 bases, with 12 bases between. The CDR3 totals 15 residues. The CDR3 region has the DNA TGTGCCAGTAGTATAGCCGGGGGACCCCCCTACGAGCAGTACTTC. Protein sequence: CASSIAGGPPYEQYF.

This clonotype was seen just once. The DNA of the CDR3 is TGTGCCAGTAGTATGCAGGGGGCCAACAATGAGCAGTTCTTC. Amino acid sequence: CASSMQGANNEQFF. The chain employs TRBV19 and TRBJ2-1; 8 nucleotides agree with TRBD1. Germline lookup yields CDR1 LNHDA and CDR2 SQIVND (reference sequence). V trimming: 3 bases; J trimming: 5 bases; junction bases outside the gene matches: 3. The CDR3 has 14 amino acids.

The rearrangement joins TRBV18 to TRBJ1-4; D is possibly TRBD1 (5 bases). Germline CDR1 KGHSH, CDR2 LQKENI. The CDR3 covers 16 residues. V was cut by 5 bases and J by 0 bases, with 13 bases left in between. The CDR3 region has the DNA TGTGCCAGCTCATTCGGGACGGGTGCAACTAATGAAAAACTGTTTTTT. This codes for CASSFGTGATNEKLFF.

This clonotype was detected many times. This chain links TRBV27 with TRBJ2-1; D is ambiguous. Germline V lookup: CDR1 MNHEY, CDR2 SMNVEV (reference sequence). V was pared by 5 bases and J by 4 bases, with 6 bases between. The CDR3 extends over 12 amino acids. This chain's CDR3 is CASSNRYNEQFF. The CDR3 bases are TGTGCCAGCAGTAATCGGTACAATGAGCAGTTCTTC.